This note documents a single T cell receptor (beta chain) sequence. Data came from immunoSEQ multiplex PCR; TCRdb stores just in-frame clones and leaves some out. Of about 24,000 clones in the sample, approximately 91% were seen once. This sample's time point: baseline, week 1 (first vaccination visit). The treatment: pre-vaccination baseline after standard-of-care therapy. Each of the donors came in with new WHO grade 3 or 4 astrocytomas that were IDH1-mutant and ATRX-lost. The data belong to a study of a mutant IDH1 vaccine in newly diagnosed glioma. CDR1 and CDR2 (germline): SGHVS, FQNEAQ. The CDR3 consists of 16 residues. The ends were cut back, 4 bases at V and 0 bases at J, with 15 bases in the middle.

The material sequenced was PBMCs, taken from a glioma patient treated with radiotherapy, temozolomide or both. This sequence was found in a man under 40 with glioma. J is TRBJ1-1 and V is TRBV7-8; tentatively, D is TRBD1 (6 bases). CDR3 loop: CASSYGQRALNTEAFF. CDR3 nucleotide sequence: TGTGCCAGCAGCTACGGACAGCGGGCACTGAACACTGAAGCTTTCTTT. Full variable domain (missing parts from reference TRBV7-8 and TRBJ1-1): GAGVSQSPRYKVAKRGQDVALRCDPISGHVSLFWYQQALGQGPEFLTYFQNEAQLDKSGLPSDRFFAERPEGSVSTLKIQRTQQEDSAVYLCASSYGQRALNTEAFFGQGTRLTVV.